A single sample is the source of the 25 T cell receptor beta chains below, sequenced in a study of blood T cell repertoires in COVID-19 (dated by TCRdb to 2020 to 2022). The receptor library was made with the immunoSEQ multiplex PCR assay. TCRdb limited this immuneACCESS table to in-frame rearrangements with V and J called. A share of clones is missing; checked studies link under half to unresolved V genes, and the rest is unexplained. For this sample the table gives under 300,000 clones, of which roughly nine tenths were detected only once. The biggest ten clones account for about 0.94% of the sample. Sequenced sample: peripheral blood. These TCRs come from a woman in her 40s who had recovered from COVID-19.

The genes are TRBV5-4 and TRBJ2-5; no reliable D call. The V gene's germline CDR1 is SGHNT and CDR2 YYREEE (reference sequence). The length of the CDR3 is 14 residues. Trimming cost V 0 bases and J 5 bases, with 11 bases left between them. CDR3 in amino acids: CASSLGGSLETQYF. The CDR3 nucleotides are TGTGCCAGCAGCTTGGGTGGTAGTCTGGAGACCCAGTACTTC.

CDR3 region: CASSSHGLAVNTGELFF. CDR3 DNA sequence: TGTGCCAGTAGTTCTCACGGACTAGCGGTAAACACCGGGGAGCTGTTTTTT. V is TRBV19 and J is TRBJ2-2; 10 bases are a match to TRBD2. The germline V gene encodes CDR1 LNHDA and CDR2 SQIVND (reference sequence). The ends lost 5 bases at V and 2 bases at J; junction bases unmatched: 8. CDR3 length equals 17 residues. The full variable domain, rest sourced from reference TRBV19 and TRBJ2-2, is DGGITQSPKYLFRKEGQNVTLSCEQNLNHDAMYWYRQDPGQGLRLIYYSQIVNDFQKGDIAEGYSVSREKKESFPLTVTSAQKNPTAFYLCASSSHGLAVNTGELFFGEGSRLTVL.

The chain recombines TRBV5-1 with TRBJ2-3; the D gene is possibly TRBD2 (6 bases). The CDR3 totals 15 residues. V lost 0 bases to trimming and J lost 3 bases, with 11 bases between them. Germline lookup yields CDR1 SGHRS and CDR2 YFSETQ. The CDR3 DNA is TGCGCCAGCAGCTTGGCCGGCGGGATGACAGATACGCAGTATTTT. It translates to CASSLAGGMTDTQYF.

V is TRBV5-1 and J is TRBJ1-1; D is possibly TRBD1 (6 bases). Between the trimmed V and J ends, which lost 2 bases and 3 bases, there was a span of 11 bases. Germline lookup yields CDR1 SGHRS and CDR2 YFSETQ. This CDR3 region has 14 residues. The CDR3, as DNA: TGCGCCAGCAGCTTTTGGGGGCTCGACACTGAAGCTTTCTTT. This encodes CASSFWGLDTEAFF.

The chain recombines TRBV11-2 with TRBJ1-6, with 7 bases lining up with TRBD1. The CDR3 is 14 amino acids. The V gene end was trimmed by 1 base and the J gene end by 7 bases; junction bases not matched to a gene: 1. Germline V CDR1 and CDR2: SGHAT, FQNNGV. This chain's CDR3 is CASSLGTGNSPLHF. The CDR3 nucleotides read TGTGCCAGCAGCTTAGGGACAGGCAATTCACCCCTCCACTTT.

The rearrangement joins TRBV6-2 or TRBV6-3 to TRBJ2-7; tentatively, D is TRBD2 (5 bases). Germline CDR1 and CDR2: MNHEY and SVGEGT. Trimming pared 5 bases from V and 0 bases from J, leaving 17 bases between. The CDR3 sequence is 16 residues long. Here the CDR3 DNA reads TGTGCCAGCAGTAAGCCCCTGCAGCGGATCTCCTACGAGCAGTACTTC. Translation gives CASSKPLQRISYEQYF.

This CDR3 is CASSDAGTGNGGYTF. As DNA, the CDR3 is TGTGCCAGCAGTGATGCCGGGACAGGGAATGGTGGCTACACCTTC. The chain employs TRBV2 and TRBJ1-2; 9 bases align to TRBD1. The CDR3 is 15 residues long. V lost 3 bases and J lost 7; bases outside the gene matches: 9. CDR1 and CDR2 (germline): SNHLY, FYNNEI.

This rearrangement joins TRBV4-1 to TRBJ1-5; D is unresolved. The germline CDR1 and CDR2 sequences are MGHRA and YSYEKL. Deletions cut 4 bases from V and 7 bases from J, with 14 bases between. This CDR3 has 14 residues. CDR3 DNA sequence: TGCGCCAGCAGCCCGTCGGGAGGGAGGCAGCCCCAGCATTTT. This gives the protein CASSPSGGRQPQHF.

The chain uses TRBV19 and TRBJ1-1, with a weak D call TRBD1 (6 bases). Germline V gene data show CDR1 as LNHDA and CDR2 as SQIVND (reference sequence). V was shortened by 3 bases and J by 4 bases, with 12 bases between the two germline ends. The CDR3 is made up of 14 amino acids. The CDR3 region is CASSMGTGFTEAFF. In DNA, the CDR3 is TGTGCCAGTAGTATGGGAACAGGGTTCACTGAAGCTTTCTTT.

V is TRBV28 and J is TRBJ1-1; a possible D gene is TRBD1 (6 bases). V lost 6 bases, J lost 4 bases, and 18 bases lay in between. Germline assignment: CDR1 MDHEN and CDR2 SYDVKM. The CDR3 contains 15 residues. The CDR3 sequence: CASSIQGSSSTEAFF. For the CDR3, the DNA is TGTGCCAGCAGCATCCAGGGGAGCTCAAGCACTGAAGCTTTCTTT. Full variable domain (outside the CDR3, taken from reference TRBV28 and TRBJ1-1): DVKVTQSSRYLVKRTGEKVFLECVQDMDHENMFWYRQDPGLGLRLIYFSYDVKMKEKGDIPEGYSVSREKKERFSLILESASTNQTSMYLCASSIQGSSSTEAFFGQGTRLTVV.

The rearrangement joins TRBV27 to TRBJ2-7; 8 bases match TRBD2. CDR1 and CDR2 from the germline V gene are MNHEY and SMNVEV (reference sequence). V trimming: 5 bases; J trimming: 7 bases; junction bases outside the gene matches: 13. CDR3 length: 15 amino acids. As DNA, the CDR3 is TGTGCCAGCAGTCCCTTAGCGGGATCACCGGAAGAGCAGTACTTC. Translated: CASSPLAGSPEEQYF.

The chain joins TRBV4-2 to TRBJ2-2; 11 bases line up with TRBD2. Germline V CDR1 and CDR2: LGHNA, YNFKEQ. Trimming took 0 bases from V and 9 from J; bases not matched to a gene: 9. CDR3 size: 17 residues. The CDR3 DNA sequence: TGTGCCAGCAGCCAAGATGCACTAGCGGGAGTTGGCCGGGAGCTGTTTTTT. Translation: CASSQDALAGVGRELFF.

This clone was counted only a few times. The chain joins TRBV21-1 to TRBJ1-5; the D call in the table, TRBD1, was not verified against the DNA. TRBV21-1 is marked as a pseudogene. CDR3 length: 17 amino acids. CDR3 region: CASSTRPRQVSNQPQHF. CDR3 sequence (DNA): TGTGCCAGCAGCACTCGGCCTAGACAGGTTTCCAATCAGCCCCAGCATTTT.

V gene TRBV29-1 combines with J gene TRBJ2-5, with 7 bases that match TRBD1. V trimming: 6 bases; J trimming: 5 bases; junction bases outside the gene matches: 15. This CDR3 region has 15 residues. Per germline, CDR1 SQVTM and CDR2 ANQGSEA. CDR3 nucleotide sequence: TGCAGCGTCCCACTTAGACAGGGAAGCAAGGAGACCCAGTACTTC. Its protein is CSVPLRQGSKETQYF.

This chain connects TRBV5-5 to TRBJ1-1; TRBD1 is a possible D gene (5 bases). The CDR3 runs 16 residues. Germline CDR1 and CDR2: SGHKS and YYEKEE (reference sequence). V dropped 0 bases and J dropped 0 bases, with 12 bases sitting between them. Here the CDR3 reads CASSLVPMDMNTEAFF. The CDR3 DNA follows: TGTGCCAGCAGCTTGGTTCCCATGGACATGAACACTGAAGCTTTCTTT.

The chain carries TRBV3-1 (or the pseudogene TRBV3-2) and TRBJ2-3, with 10 bases fitting TRBD2. The CDR3 spans 17 residues. Trimming took 4 bases from V and 3 from J; bases not matched to a gene: 10. Germline CDR1 is LGHDT and CDR2 is YNNKEL (reference sequence). Here the CDR3 DNA reads TGTGCCAGCAGCCCGGAGGAGGCTAGCGGGAGAACAGATACGCAGTATTTT. It yields the protein CASSPEEASGRTDTQYF.

The V call is TRBV6-2 or TRBV6-3, the J call TRBJ2-1, with D perhaps TRBD2 (5 bases). This CDR3 has 13 amino acids. Looked up from germline, CDR1 is MNHEY and CDR2 is SVGEGT. Between the trimmed V and J ends, which lost 0 bases and 7 bases, there was a span of 7 bases. CDR3 residues: CASSYSRVNEQFF. In DNA, the CDR3 is TGTGCCAGCAGTTACTCGAGGGTTAATGAGCAGTTCTTC.

The CDR3 bases are TGCGCCAGCACCCCAGGGACAACTAATGAAAAACTGTTTTTT. Encoded protein: CASTPGTTNEKLFF. V gene TRBV10-2 combines with J gene TRBJ1-4, with D tentatively TRBD1 (5 bases). Trimming shortened V by 7 bases and J by 0 bases, and 9 bases separated the two germline ends. This CDR3 is 14 amino acids long. From germline, CDR1 is WSHSY and CDR2 SAAADI.

The V and J genes are TRBV28 and TRBJ2-1, with D possibly TRBD2 on 6 matching bases. Germline loops: CDR1 MDHEN, CDR2 SYDVKM. V was pared by 8 bases and J by 8 bases, with 22 bases between. This CDR3 is built from 15 residues. Here the CDR3 DNA reads TGTGCCAGCCAGGACCCGGGACTCCTAGGGGATGAGCAGTTCTTC. Protein product: CASQDPGLLGDEQFF.

V gene TRBV14 combines with J gene TRBJ1-2; 9 bases are a match to TRBD1. The germline V gene has CDR1 SGHDN and CDR2 FVKESK. The CDR3 is made up of 14 amino acids. Trimming removed 4 bases from V and 4 bases from J; junction bases left unmatched: 4. This chain's CDR3 is CASSPRTGVYGYTF. The CDR3 DNA reads as TGTGCCAGCAGCCCCCGGACAGGGGTCTATGGCTACACCTTC.

This chain joins TRBV7-3 and TRBJ2-1, with D possibly TRBD2 on 5 matching bases. The CDR3 length is 14 residues. Germline lookup yields CDR1 SGHTA and CDR2 FQGTGA. V lost 7 bases and J 5 bases, leaving 15 bases between the germline ends. The CDR3 here is CASKGEGTHNEQFF. For the CDR3, the DNA is TGTGCCAGCAAGGGCGAGGGAACCCACAATGAGCAGTTCTTC.

V gene TRBV15 combines with J gene TRBJ2-3; perhaps TRBD2 as D (5 bases). In germline, CDR1 is LNHNV, CDR2 YYDKDF (reference sequence). Trimming pared 3 bases from V and 7 bases from J, leaving 11 bases between. This CDR3 is 13 amino acids long. The CDR3 spells CATSSRDSHTQYF. CDR3 sequence (DNA): TGTGCCACCAGCAGCCGGGATTCCCATACGCAGTATTTT.

This clone has a handful of counts. This chain links TRBV6-1 with TRBJ1-2; weak D call: TRBD1 (6 bases). The CDR3 is 13 residues long. In germline, CDR1 is MNHNS, CDR2 SASEGT. V lost 0 bases to trimming and J lost 8 bases, with 10 bases between them. In DNA, the CDR3 is TGTGCCAGCAGTGAAGCGACAGGAACGGGCTACACCTTC. Translating gives CASSEATGTGYTF.

The chain is built from TRBV27 and TRBJ2-3; D not certain. The V gene lost 8 bases and the J gene lost 11 bases, with 17 bases spanning the gap. The CDR3 is 12 residues long. Germline CDR1 is MNHEY and CDR2 is SMNVEV (reference sequence). CDR3 sequence reads: CASHSLPFEQYF. CDR3 nucleotides: TGTGCCAGCCACTCCCTTCCCTTTGAGCAGTATTTT.

J is TRBJ2-7 and V is TRBV7-6, with 8 bases matching TRBD1. This CDR3 is built from 16 residues. V trimming: 5 bases; J trimming: 7 bases; junction bases outside the gene matches: 16. CDR1 and CDR2 (germline): SGHVS, FNYEAQ. CDR3 DNA: TGTGCCAGCAGCCCCTTAGGGGCACAGGGGGAAAGGGAGCAGTACTTC. Translation: CASSPLGAQGEREQYF.